The source of this TCR beta chain is a study of shared clonotypes between healthy human individuals. The CDR3 runs 14 residues. Germline values: CDR1 SNHLY, CDR2 FYNNEI. Trimming removed 7 bases from V and 2 bases from J; junction bases left unmatched: 7. The assay was immunoSEQ multiplex PCR, and TCRdb's table has in-frame clones only and misses some. The sample carries under 650,000 clones, about 96% recorded once. Sequenced material: naive CD4+ T cells sorted from blood. Subset given: CD45RA+ positively selected. V is TRBV2 and J is TRBJ2-7, with 8 nucleotides matching TRBD2. The sequence derives from a woman in her 30s in good health. The DNA for the CDR3 is TGTGCCAGCAAACAAAGCGGGAGTACCTACGAGCAGTACTTC. Encoded protein: CASKQSGSTYEQYF.